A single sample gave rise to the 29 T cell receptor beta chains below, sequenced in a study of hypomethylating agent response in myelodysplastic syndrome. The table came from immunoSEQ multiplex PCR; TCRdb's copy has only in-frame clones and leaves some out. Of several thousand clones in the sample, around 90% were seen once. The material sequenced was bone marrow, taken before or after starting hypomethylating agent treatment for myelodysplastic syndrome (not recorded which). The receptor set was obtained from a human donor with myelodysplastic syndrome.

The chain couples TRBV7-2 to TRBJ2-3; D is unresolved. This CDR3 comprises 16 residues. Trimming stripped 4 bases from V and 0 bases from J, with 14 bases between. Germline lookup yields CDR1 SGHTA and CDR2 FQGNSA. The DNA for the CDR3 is TGTGCCAGCAGCTCTCACCGCTCGGCGAGCACAGATACGCAGTATTTT. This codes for CASSSHRSASTDTQYF.

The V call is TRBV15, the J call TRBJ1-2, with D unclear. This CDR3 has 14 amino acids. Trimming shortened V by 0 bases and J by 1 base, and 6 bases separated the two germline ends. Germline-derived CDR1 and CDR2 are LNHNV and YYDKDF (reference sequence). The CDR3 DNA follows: TGTGCCACCAGCAGAGATTCAGATAACTATGGCTACACCTTC. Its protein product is CATSRDSDNYGYTF.

Written as DNA, the CDR3 is TGTGCCAGCAGCAAAGGGGCGGGTTCGAGGCCGAACACCGGGGAGCTGTTTTTT. This encodes CASSKGAGSRPNTGELFF. The genes are TRBV21-1 and TRBJ2-2; TRBD2, the table's D call, was not compared with the DNA. TRBV21-1 is deemed a pseudogene. The CDR3 is made up of 18 amino acids.

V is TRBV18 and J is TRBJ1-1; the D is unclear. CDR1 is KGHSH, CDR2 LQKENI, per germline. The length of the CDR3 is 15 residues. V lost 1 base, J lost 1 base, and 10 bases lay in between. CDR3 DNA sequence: TGTGCCAGCTCACCACAGGCCGGTCGGAACACTGAAGCTTTCTTT. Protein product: CASSPQAGRNTEAFF.

CDR3 residues: CASRAVPNYGYTF. The CDR3 nucleotides read TGTGCCAGTAGGGCGGTCCCTAACTATGGCTACACCTTC. V usage is TRBV6-6 and J usage is TRBJ1-2; D is unclear. Trimming removed 9 bases from V and 0 bases from J, with 11 bases in between. Per germline, CDR1 MNHNY and CDR2 SVGAGI (reference sequence). The CDR3 loop spans 13 amino acids.

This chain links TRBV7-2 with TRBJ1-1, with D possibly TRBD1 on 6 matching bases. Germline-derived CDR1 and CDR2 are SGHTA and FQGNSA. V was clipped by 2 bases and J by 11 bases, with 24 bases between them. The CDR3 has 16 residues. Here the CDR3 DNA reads TGTGCCAGCAGCTTATCCACCCCTGGACAGCGAGGAGGTGCTTTCTTT. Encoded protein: CASSLSTPGQRGGAFF.

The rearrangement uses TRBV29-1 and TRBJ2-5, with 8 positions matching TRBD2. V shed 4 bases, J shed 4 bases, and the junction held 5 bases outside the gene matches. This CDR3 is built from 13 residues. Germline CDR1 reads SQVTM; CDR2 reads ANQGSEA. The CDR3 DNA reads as TGCAGCGTTGCGCCGCTAGCGGGAGAGACCCAGTACTTC. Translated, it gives CSVAPLAGETQYF.

CDR3 in DNA: TGTGCCAGTAGTGGGACAGGAGGAAATGAAAAACTGTTTTTT. This encodes CASSGTGGNEKLFF. The rearrangement links TRBV19 to TRBJ1-4; 8 nucleotides agree with TRBD1. The germline V gene has CDR1 LNHDA and CDR2 SQIVND (reference sequence). The CDR3 contains 14 residues. Trimming at V came to 5 bases and at J to 5 bases, leaving 4 bases not matched to a gene.

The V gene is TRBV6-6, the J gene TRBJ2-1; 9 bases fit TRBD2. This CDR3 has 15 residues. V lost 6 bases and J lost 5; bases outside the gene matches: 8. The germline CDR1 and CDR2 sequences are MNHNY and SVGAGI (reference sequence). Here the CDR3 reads CASSPGLAQNNEQFF. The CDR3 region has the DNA TGTGCCAGCAGCCCCGGACTAGCGCAAAACAATGAGCAGTTCTTC.

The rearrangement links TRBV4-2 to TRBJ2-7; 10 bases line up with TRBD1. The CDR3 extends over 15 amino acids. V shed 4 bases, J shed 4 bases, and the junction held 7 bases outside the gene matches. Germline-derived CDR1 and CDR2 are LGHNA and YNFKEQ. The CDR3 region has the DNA TGTGCCAGCAGCCCAGATCCGGGACAGGGGTACGAGCAGTACTTC. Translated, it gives CASSPDPGQGYEQYF.

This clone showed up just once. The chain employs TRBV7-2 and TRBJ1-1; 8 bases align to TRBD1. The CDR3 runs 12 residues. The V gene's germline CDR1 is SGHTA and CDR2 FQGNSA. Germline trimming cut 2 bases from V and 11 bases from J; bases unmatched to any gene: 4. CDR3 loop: CASSLRTGRAFF. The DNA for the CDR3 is TGTGCCAGCAGCTTAAGGACAGGGAGGGCTTTCTTT. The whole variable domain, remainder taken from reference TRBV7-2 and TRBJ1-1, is GAGVSQSPSNKVTEKGKDVELRCDPISGHTALYWYRQSLGQGLEFLIYFQGNSAPDKSGLPSDRFSAERTGGSVSTLTIQRTQQEDSAVYLCASSLRTGRAFFGQGTRLTVV.

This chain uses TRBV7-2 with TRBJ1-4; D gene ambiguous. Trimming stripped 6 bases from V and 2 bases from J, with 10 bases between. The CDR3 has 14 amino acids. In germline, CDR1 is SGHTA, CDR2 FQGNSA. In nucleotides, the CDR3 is TGTGCCAGCAGTGTGGGCAGTACTAATGAAAAACTGTTTTTT. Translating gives CASSVGSTNEKLFF.

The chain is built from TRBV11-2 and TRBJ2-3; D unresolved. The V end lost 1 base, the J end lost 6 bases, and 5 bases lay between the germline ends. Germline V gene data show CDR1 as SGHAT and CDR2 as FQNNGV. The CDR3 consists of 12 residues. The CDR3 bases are TGTGCCAGCAGCTTAGTAGGGGATACGCAGTATTTT. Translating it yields CASSLVGDTQYF.

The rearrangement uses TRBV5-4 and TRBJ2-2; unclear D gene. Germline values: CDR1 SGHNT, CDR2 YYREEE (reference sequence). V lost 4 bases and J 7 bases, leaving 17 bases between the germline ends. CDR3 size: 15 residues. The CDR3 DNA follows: TGTGCCAGCAGCCGCGAAGTCCAGTTCGGCGGGGAGCTGTTTTTT. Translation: CASSREVQFGGELFF.

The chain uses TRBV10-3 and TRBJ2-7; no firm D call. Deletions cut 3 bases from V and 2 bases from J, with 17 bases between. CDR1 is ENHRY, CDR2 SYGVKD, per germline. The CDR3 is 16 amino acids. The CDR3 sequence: CAISEFATLNPYEQYF. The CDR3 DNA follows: TGTGCCATCAGTGAATTTGCGACACTGAACCCCTACGAGCAGTACTTC.

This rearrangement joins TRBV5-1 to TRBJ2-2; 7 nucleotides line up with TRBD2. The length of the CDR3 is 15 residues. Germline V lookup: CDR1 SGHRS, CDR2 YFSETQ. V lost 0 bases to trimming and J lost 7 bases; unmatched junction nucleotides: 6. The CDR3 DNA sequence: TGCGCCAGCAGCTTGGCAGGGAGGGAGATCGGGGAGCTGTTTTTT. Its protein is CASSLAGREIGELFF.

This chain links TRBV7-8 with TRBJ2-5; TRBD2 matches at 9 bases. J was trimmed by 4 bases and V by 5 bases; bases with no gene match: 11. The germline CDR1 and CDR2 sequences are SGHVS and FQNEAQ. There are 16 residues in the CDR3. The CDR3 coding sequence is TGTGCCAGCAGCCCAGGGGCAGCGGGGGGTCTAGAGACCCAGTACTTC. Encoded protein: CASSPGAAGGLETQYF.

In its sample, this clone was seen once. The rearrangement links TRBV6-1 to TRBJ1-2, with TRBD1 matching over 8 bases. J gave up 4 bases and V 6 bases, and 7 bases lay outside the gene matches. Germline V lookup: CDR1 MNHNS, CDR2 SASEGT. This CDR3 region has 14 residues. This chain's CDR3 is CASSSRQGIYGYTF. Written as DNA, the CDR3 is TGTGCCAGCAGCTCAAGACAGGGGATCTATGGCTACACCTTC.

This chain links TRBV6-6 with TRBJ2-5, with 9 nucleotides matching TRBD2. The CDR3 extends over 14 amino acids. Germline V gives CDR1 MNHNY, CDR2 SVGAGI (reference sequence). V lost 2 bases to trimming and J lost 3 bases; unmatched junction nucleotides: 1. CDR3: CASSYVAGEETQYF. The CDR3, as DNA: TGTGCCAGCAGTTACGTAGCGGGGGAAGAGACCCAGTACTTC.

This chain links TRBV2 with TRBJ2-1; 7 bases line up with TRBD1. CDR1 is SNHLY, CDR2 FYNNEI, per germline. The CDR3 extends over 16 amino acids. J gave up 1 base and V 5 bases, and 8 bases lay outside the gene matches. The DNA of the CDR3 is TGTGCCAGCAGTCATACAGGGGCCCCATCCTACAATGAGCAGTTCTTC. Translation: CASSHTGAPSYNEQFF.

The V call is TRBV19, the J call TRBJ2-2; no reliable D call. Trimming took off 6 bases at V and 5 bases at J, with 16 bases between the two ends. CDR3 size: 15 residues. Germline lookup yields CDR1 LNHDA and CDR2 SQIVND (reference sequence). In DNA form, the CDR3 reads TGTGCCAGTAGCCCTCTGCTCGGATCGACCGGGGAGCTGTTTTTT. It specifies CASSPLLGSTGELFF.

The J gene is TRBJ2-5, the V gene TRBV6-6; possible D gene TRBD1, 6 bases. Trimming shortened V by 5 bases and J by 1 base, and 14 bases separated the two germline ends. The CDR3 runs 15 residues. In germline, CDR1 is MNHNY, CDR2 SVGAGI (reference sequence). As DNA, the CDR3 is TGTGCCAGCAGTCTCGGGACACCCATCCAAGAGACCCAGTACTTC. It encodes CASSLGTPIQETQYF.

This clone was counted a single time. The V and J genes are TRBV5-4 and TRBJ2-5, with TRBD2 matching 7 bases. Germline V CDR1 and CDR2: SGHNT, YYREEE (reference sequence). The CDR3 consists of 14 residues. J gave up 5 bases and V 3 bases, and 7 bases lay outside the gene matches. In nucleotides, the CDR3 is TGTGCCAGCAGCTCCAGCGGGGCAAGGGAGACCCAGTACTTC. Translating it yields CASSSSGARETQYF.

CDR3 sequence (DNA): TGCGCCAGCAGCCAACGTATAGCGGGGGTAGGGGAGACCCAGTACTTC. Protein: CASSQRIAGVGETQYF. This sequence joins TRBV4-3 and TRBJ2-5; 9 bases match TRBD2. V shed 2 bases and J 5 bases; nucleotides not matched to a gene: 9. This CDR3 region has 16 residues. Germline V gives CDR1 LGHNA, CDR2 YSLEER.

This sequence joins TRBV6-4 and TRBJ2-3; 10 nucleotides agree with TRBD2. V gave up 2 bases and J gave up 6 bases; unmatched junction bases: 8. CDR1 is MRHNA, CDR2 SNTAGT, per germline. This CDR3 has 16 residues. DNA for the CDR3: TGTGCCAGCAGTGACGAGGCTAGCGGGGGAGTTGATACGCAGTATTTT. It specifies CASSDEASGGVDTQYF.

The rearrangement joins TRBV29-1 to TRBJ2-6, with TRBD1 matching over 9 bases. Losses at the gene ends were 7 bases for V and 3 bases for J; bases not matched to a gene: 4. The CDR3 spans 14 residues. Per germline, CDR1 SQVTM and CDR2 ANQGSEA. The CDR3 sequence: CSAGTGSGANVLTF. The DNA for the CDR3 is TGCAGCGCAGGGACAGGGAGTGGGGCCAACGTCCTGACTTTC.

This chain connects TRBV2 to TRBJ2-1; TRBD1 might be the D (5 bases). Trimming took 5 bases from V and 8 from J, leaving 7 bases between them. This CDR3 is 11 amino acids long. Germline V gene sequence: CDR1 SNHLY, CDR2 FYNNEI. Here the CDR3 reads CASSQQDEQFF. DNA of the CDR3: TGTGCCAGCAGTCAACAGGATGAGCAGTTCTTC.

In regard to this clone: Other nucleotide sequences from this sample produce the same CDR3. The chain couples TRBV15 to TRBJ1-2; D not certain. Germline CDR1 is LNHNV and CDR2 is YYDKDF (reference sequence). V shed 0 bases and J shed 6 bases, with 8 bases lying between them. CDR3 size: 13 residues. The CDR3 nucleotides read TGTGCCACCAGCAGAGAAGAGGGCGATGGCTACACCTTC. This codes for CATSREEGDGYTF.

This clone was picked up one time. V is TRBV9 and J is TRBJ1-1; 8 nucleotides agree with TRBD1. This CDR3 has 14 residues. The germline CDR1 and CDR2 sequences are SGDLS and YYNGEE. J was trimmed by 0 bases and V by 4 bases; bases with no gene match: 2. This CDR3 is CASSRTGLNTEAFF. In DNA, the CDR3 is TGTGCCAGCAGCCGGACAGGGTTGAACACTGAAGCTTTCTTT.